The entry below gives a single T cell receptor beta chain sequence along with its context. In the naive CD8 group, cells lacked CD45RO and were positively selected for CCR7, so terminally differentiated effector memory CD45RA+ cells were left out. This specimen comes from a study of shared clonotypes between healthy human individuals. This table comes from immunoSEQ multiplex PCR, and its TCRdb copy is limited to in-frame clones, with some not included. The sample includes approximately 2,200,000 clones, about 93% of them seen just once. This CDR3 comprises 17 residues. V lost 4 bases, J lost 0 bases, and 15 bases lay in between. Germline CDR1 SGHAT, CDR2 FQDESV (reference sequence).

The rearrangement uses TRBV11-1 and TRBJ2-2; D may be TRBD2 (6 bases). The sequenced sample consisted of naive CD8+ T cells from PBMCs. This receptor was taken from a man aged 18-30 years in good health. Some clones in this sample may be carry-over from other donors' samples. Here the CDR3 reads CASSSYSSEPNTGELFF. The DNA for the CDR3 is TGTGCCAGCAGCTCCTACTCTAGCGAACCGAACACCGGGGAGCTGTTTTTT.